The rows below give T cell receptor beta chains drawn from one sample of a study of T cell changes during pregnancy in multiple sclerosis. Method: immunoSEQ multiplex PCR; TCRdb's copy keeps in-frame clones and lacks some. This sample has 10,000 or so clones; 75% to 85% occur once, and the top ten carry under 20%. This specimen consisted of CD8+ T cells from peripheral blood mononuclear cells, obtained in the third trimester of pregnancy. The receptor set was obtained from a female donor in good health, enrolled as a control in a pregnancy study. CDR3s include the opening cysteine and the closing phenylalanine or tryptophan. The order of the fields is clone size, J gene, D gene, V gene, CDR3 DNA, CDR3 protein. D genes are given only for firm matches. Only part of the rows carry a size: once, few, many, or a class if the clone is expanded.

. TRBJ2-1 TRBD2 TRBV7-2 TGTGCCAGCGGAATAGCGGGAGGGTTGGATGAGCAGTTCTTC CASGIAGGLDEQFF
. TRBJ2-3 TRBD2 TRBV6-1 TGTGCCAGCAGTGAGACTAGCGGGGGGGCGTCAGATACGCAGTATTTT CASSETSGGASDTQYF
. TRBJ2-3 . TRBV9 TGTGCCAGCAGCGTAGAAGCTAGCACAGATACGCAGTATTTT CASSVEASTDTQYF
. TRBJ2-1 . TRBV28 TGTGCCAGCAGGGGCCCAGGGAAGAATGAGCAGTTCTTC CASRGPGKNEQFF
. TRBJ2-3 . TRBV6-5 TGTGCCAGCATGGTCGCGGCTATGGTTTTAGATACGCAGTATTTT CASMVAAMVLDTQYF
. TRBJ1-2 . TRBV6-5 TGTGCCAGCAGTACATTAGGGGTTGGCTACACCTTC CASSTLGVGYTF
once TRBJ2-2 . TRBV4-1 TGCGCCAGCAGCGATCACCGACTAGTGTCCGGGGAGCTGTTTTTT CASSDHRLVSGELFF
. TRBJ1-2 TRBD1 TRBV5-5 TGTGCCAGCAGCCCCGATAGGTGGGCAGGGGGACTCCATGGCTACACCTTC CASSPDRWAGGLHGYTF
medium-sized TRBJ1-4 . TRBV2 TGTGCCAGCAGTGTGGGACTAGGAGATGAAAAACTGTTTTTT CASSVGLGDEKLFF
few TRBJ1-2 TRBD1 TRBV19 TGTGCCAGTGGTGACAGGGGGCGGAACTATGGCTACACCTTC CASGDRGRNYGYTF
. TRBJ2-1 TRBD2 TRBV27 TGTGCCAGCAGCATAGGGACTAGCGGGAGTAATGAGCAGTTCTTC CASSIGTSGSNEQFF
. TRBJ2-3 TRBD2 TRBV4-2 TGTGCCAGCAGCCACGGGACTAGCATGGGGGGTTCAGATACGCAGTATTTT CASSHGTSMGGSDTQYF
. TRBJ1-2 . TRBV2 TGTGCCAGCCCCCAGGATCAGGGCGCCTATGGCTACACCTTC CASPQDQGAYGYTF
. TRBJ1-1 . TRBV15 TGTGCCACCAGCCGGGAACACAACCTGAACACTGAAGCTTTCTTT CATSREHNLNTEAFF